This is a list of T cell receptor beta chains from one sample in a study of yellow fever vaccine responses in identical twins. MiXCR was run by TCRdb on the RT-PCR reads, yielding one entry per CDR3 protein. The repertoire holds 17,000 or so distinct CDR3 sequences, with 65% to 85% as singletons. This specimen consisted of T cells from blood (PBMCs), unsorted or a sorted subset (not recorded which), obtained before or after yellow fever vaccination (not recorded which). Receptors originate from a woman younger than 35 who received the yellow fever vaccine. The conserved cysteine and the conserved F or W are not part of the CDR3 here. Some rows mark clone size as missing; the rest say once, few, many or name a class of expanded clone.

abundance: .; v_gene: TRBV11-1; CDR3aa: ASSSYRLVNSPLH
abundance: once; v_gene: TRBV20-1; CDR3aa: SASRPTSGSSEQF
abundance: .; v_gene: TRBV18; CDR3aa: ASSHPGGMETQY
abundance: .; v_gene: TRBV25-1; CDR3aa: ASSPSSGANQPQH
abundance: .; v_gene: TRBV7-9; CDR3aa: ASSKGLDLGNEQF
abundance: .; v_gene: TRBV28; CDR3aa: ASSLVVRAGETQY
abundance: .; v_gene: TRBV12-3/TRBV12-4; CDR3aa: ASSLDTSSYNEQF
abundance: .; v_gene: TRBV6-1; CDR3aa: ASRNHRGGPSSYNEQF
abundance: .; v_gene: TRBV7-9; CDR3aa: ASSLQGPNTEAF
abundance: .; v_gene: TRBV7-7; CDR3aa: ASSAGQPQETQY
abundance: few; v_gene: TRBV23-1; CDR3aa: ASSQSLCPGDNEQF
abundance: .; v_gene: TRBV20-1; CDR3aa: SASGMAGDLNTEAF
abundance: once; v_gene: TRBV24-1; CDR3aa: ATSPGTYEQY
abundance: few; v_gene: TRBV2; CDR3aa: ASSETQRGTQTGEQY
abundance: once; v_gene: TRBV5-1; CDR3aa: ASSLFDVGGTEAF
abundance: .; v_gene: TRBV11-1; CDR3aa: ASTHPADEDGYT